This T cell receptor (beta chain) was obtained from a study of cytomegalovirus exposure and HLA in healthy donors (dated by TCRdb to the late 2010s). The study in broad terms: According to a later analysis, the roughly 120 validation repertoires were produced on the same platform as the roughly 600 repertoires of the first cohort. Along with the roughly 670-subject first cohort, a separate validation cohort of 120 different subjects was used. To predict cytomegalovirus infection status, the study brought together high-throughput TCR immunosequencing, statistical association of individual TCRs with disease status, and machine learning. The study aimed to test whether cataloging public T cell receptors could reveal signatures of past pathogen exposure. Findings and caveats that apply to the study as a whole: The validation cohort had no HLA typing available for a later analysis, so co-occurrence within that cohort was assessed over all 130 or so repertoires. In a later analysis, TCRs clustered in the first cohort were found to also tend to co-occur in the 120 or so validation repertoires, with about 94% of cluster scores above 0. Most TCR sequences were seen in very few donors, while some public TCRs were found in many individuals. A few of the identified cytomegalovirus-associated TCR beta chains were confirmed in vitro to be specific for cytomegalovirus antigens. In both the original and validation cohorts, the classifier was reported to diagnose cytomegalovirus status with high specificity and sensitivity. In the study, around 160 TCR beta chains were listed as associated with cytomegalovirus. According to the authors, the approach could potentially be generalized to other disease states and immunological phenotypes.

Libraries came from the immunoSEQ multiplex PCR assay. The authors processed their data as follows. A statistical classification framework was built for diagnosing cytomegalovirus status from the catalog of TCR beta chain sequences. TCRdb's version of the immuneACCESS table is confined to in-frame rearrangements and falls short of the full clone set. An unresolved V gene accounts for under half of the shortfall where checked; the remainder is of unknown origin. V, J and clone size are taken as reported in that table, and D and trimming were inferred from the DNA itself. This sample has about 120,000 clones in its table, and 80% to 90% of those were observed once. Over 1% of the sample rests with the top ten. The donors belonged to the validation cohort of 90 to 150 subjects, which was separate from the approximately 700-subject first cohort. Comment on this clone: Its target antigen remains unknown. No base quality information exists; no much larger clone differs at one position.

Cut back by 6 bases and 0 bases, the V and J ends lie 9 bases apart. The CDR3 holds 14 amino acids from the cysteine to the phenylalanine. Only CDR3 DNA remains: 42 bases, in frame from the first base. The germline V gene gives CDR1 as SNHLY and CDR2 as FYNNEI. The sequenced material came from PBMCs. The sequence derives from a woman between 18 and 29 years old in good health and CMV-seronegative. The rearranged segments are TRBV2 and TRBJ1-3; no D gene is confidently identified. The DNA sequence follows: TGTGCCAGCAGGAAGGAGAGCTCTGGAAACACCATATATTTT. Its protein is CASRKESSGNTIYF.